Reported below is one T cell receptor beta chain. These data belong to a study of blood T cell repertoires in COVID-19. V was pared by 7 bases and J by 2 bases, with 18 bases between. CDR1 and CDR2 from the germline V gene are SNHLY and FYNNEI. This CDR3 spans 16 amino acids. Original methodology: Reference gene primer amplification in the assay estimated nucleated cell counts. Produced via immunoSEQ multiplex PCR; TCRdb's table is partial and in-frame only. V, J and clone size are those of that table, while D and trimming were read from the DNA. The sample records about 180,000 clones, about 85% being singletons.

Sequencing used peripheral blood. The sequence came from a woman older than 75 with acute or convalescent COVID-19. The rearrangement joins TRBV2 to TRBJ1-3; D is perhaps TRBD1 (6 bases). CDR3 bases: TGTGCCAGCAATATACTGGGGGCTACAGCTGGAAACACCATATATTTT. The encoded protein is CASNILGATAGNTIYF.